The clone carrying this T cell receptor (beta chain) counts as medium-sized by frequency. The target antigen is unknown. CDR3 length equals 12 residues. Germline V gene sequence: CDR1 MNHEY, CDR2 SVGEGT. Each TRB cDNA library was prepared by 5' RACE (with UMI labels). TCRdb reprocessed the 5' RACE reads and reports one entry per CDR3 protein, with no DNA. The sample's table shows fewer than 95,000 distinct CDR3 sequences. This specimen comes from a study of CXCR3-negative and CXCR3-positive naive CD8 T cells. Whole-study findings and limits: Naive subsets did not differ in surface CD5, and the authors estimated TCR strength using properties of the TRB CDR3. Hydrophobicity of TRB CDR3s was greater in CXCR3-positive naive cells than in CXCR3-negative naive cells.

The source material was naive CXCR3- CD8+ T cells from blood. Sample subset: CD45RO-CCR7+CD27+CD95- naive CD8+ T cells lacking CXCR3 (TNR3-). The chain is built from TRBV6-2 or TRBV6-3 and TRBJ2-1. The sequence was collected from a human donor in good health. Some clones in this sample may be carry-over from other donors' samples. This CDR3 reads CASTSSYNEQFF.